The source of this T cell receptor (beta chain) is a study of T-cell memory formation after mild COVID-19. Study-wide context: There were largely donor-specific TCR clusters.

The germline V gene has CDR1 LGHNA and CDR2 YNFKEQ. The CDR3 consists of 19 residues. The trim removed 0 bases at V and 0 bases at J, leaving 8 bases unmatched. Barcoded TCR alpha and TCR beta cDNA libraries with UMIs came from 5'RACE using constant-segment primers. TCRdb redid the calling of the 5' RACE reads with MiXCR, one entry per CDR3 protein. Seen here are around 430,000 distinct CDR3 sequences, about a sixth observed once, and the top ten hold under 25%. Points from the study as a whole: Day 15 to 85 contracting clones showed balanced CD4/CD8; later expanders leaned CD4+.

At least ten counts were recorded for this clonotype. Its target is unknown. The TCR originated in a young man who had mild COVID-19 (a few samples of this study predate the infection). Cell type and time point are not known. Sequences were obtained from PBMCs or a T cell subset sorted from them (not recorded which). The chain couples TRBV4-2 to TRBJ2-4; 10 positions match TRBD2. The CDR3 nucleotides read TGTGCCAGCAGCCAAGAGATCACTAGCGGGGTATTAGCCAAAAACATTCAGTACTTC. Its protein product is CASSQEITSGVLAKNIQYF.